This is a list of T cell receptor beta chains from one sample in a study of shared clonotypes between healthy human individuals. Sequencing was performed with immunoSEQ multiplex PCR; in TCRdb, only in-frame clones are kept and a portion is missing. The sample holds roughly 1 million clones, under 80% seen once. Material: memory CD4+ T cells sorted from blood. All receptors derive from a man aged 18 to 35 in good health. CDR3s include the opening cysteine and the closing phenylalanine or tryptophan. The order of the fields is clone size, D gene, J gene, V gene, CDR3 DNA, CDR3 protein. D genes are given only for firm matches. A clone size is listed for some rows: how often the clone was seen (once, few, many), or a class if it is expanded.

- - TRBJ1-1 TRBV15 TGTGCCACCAGCAGAGAGCCTTCCCTGAGGAACACTGAAGCTTTCTTT CATSREPSLRNTEAFF
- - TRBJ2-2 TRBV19 TGTGCCAGTAGTGTCCAACCTCAAATAGGAGCCGGGGAGCTGTTTTTT CASSVQPQIGAGELFF
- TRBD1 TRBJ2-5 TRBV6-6 TGTGCCAGCAAAAAAGCCGGGACAGAAAGACAGGGGACCCAGTACTTC CASKKAGTERQGTQYF
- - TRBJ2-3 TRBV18 TGTGCCAGCTCACCACGTTCGGGCACAGATACGCAGTATTTT CASSPRSGTDTQYF
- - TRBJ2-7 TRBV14 TGTGCCAGCAGCCCAAGCGGGCCCCCCTACGAGCAGTACTTC CASSPSGPPYEQYF
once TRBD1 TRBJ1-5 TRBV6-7 TGTGCCAGCAGTTACACAGGGGGACAGTGTAGCAATCAGCCCCAGCATTTT CASSYTGGQCSNQPQHF
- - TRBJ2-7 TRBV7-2 TGTGCCAGCAGCTTAGTCGGGAGCTCCTACGAGCAGTACTTC CASSLVGSSYEQYF
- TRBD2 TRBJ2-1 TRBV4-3 TGCGCCAGCAGCCGCGGTTGGACTAGCGCCTACAATGAGCAGTTCTTC CASSRGWTSAYNEQFF
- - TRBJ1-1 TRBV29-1 TGCAGCTTTATGATGGGGGGAGAGCGCACTGAAGCTTTCTTT CSFMMGGERTEAFF
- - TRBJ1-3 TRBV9 TGTGCCAGCAGCCCCCAGGGGAGCGACTCTGGAAACACCATATATTTT CASSPQGSDSGNTIYF
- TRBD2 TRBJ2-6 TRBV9 TGTGCCAGCAGCGCGACTAGCGGGAGATCTGGGGCCAACGTCCTGACTTTC CASSATSGRSGANVLTF
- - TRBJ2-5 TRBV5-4 TGTGCCAGCAGTCCCCCAGGCGGAAAAGAGACCCAGTACTTC CASSPPGGKETQYF
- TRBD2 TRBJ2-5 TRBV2 TGTGCCAGCAGTGAGAGACGGGGGGGCCGGGAGACCCAGTACTTC CASSERRGGRETQYF
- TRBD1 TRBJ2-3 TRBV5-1 TGCGCCAGCAGCGTCGGGACAGCTTCAGATACGCAGTATTTT CASSVGTASDTQYF
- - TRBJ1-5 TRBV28 TGTGCCAGCCAATCAGGAGACACCCGAAGCCCCCAGCATTTT CASQSGDTRSPQHF
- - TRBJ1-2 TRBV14 TGTGCCAGCAGCCAAGATGGGGGACCCTCTAACTATGGCTACACCTTC CASSQDGGPSNYGYTF
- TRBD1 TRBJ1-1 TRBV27 TGTGCCAGCACTAAAACTGCGACAGGGCTGAACACTGAAGCTTTCTTT CASTKTATGLNTEAFF
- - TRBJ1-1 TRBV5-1 TGCGCCAGCAGCTTGGAGGGTAACACTGAAGCTTTCTTT CASSLEGNTEAFF
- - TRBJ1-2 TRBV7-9 TGTGCCAGCAGCGTGGCTGGCGGGACTAACTATGGCTACACCTTC CASSVAGGTNYGYTF
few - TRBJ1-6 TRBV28 TGTGCCAGCAGTCCGGCGGACAGAGATAATTCACCCCTCCACTTT CASSPADRDNSPLHF
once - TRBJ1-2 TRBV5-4 TGTGCCAGCAGCTTGGCCTTGGAGGTGGATGGCTACACCTTC CASSLALEVDGYTF
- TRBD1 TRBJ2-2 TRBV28 TGTGCCAGCAGTTTAGATTTTGGACAGGGGGCCACCGGGGAGCTGTTTTTT CASSLDFGQGATGELFF
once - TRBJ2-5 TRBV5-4 TGTGCCAGCAGCTTGGCCGGGATCGTCCTCCAGACCCAGTACTTC CASSLAGIVLQTQYF
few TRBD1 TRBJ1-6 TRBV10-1 TGCGCCAGAGTTTCTAATCCCGGAACAGGGGATTCACCCCTCCACTTT CARVSNPGTGDSPLHF
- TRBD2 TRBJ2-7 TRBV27 TGTGCCAGCAGGCTAGCGGGGGGCGCCTACGAGCAGTACTTC CASRLAGGAYEQYF
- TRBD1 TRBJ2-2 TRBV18 TGTGCCAGCTCACCACGGGGACAGGGGGACACCGGGGAGCTGTTTTTT CASSPRGQGDTGELFF
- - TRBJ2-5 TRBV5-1 TGCGCCAGCAGCTTGGGATTGACGGGGAGGGAGACCCAGTACTTC CASSLGLTGRETQYF
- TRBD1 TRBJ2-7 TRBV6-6 TGTGCCAGTATCCAGACAGGGCCGATGTACGAGCAGTACTTC CASIQTGPMYEQYF
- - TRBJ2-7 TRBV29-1 TGCAGCGGTTGGGTCCCCCCAAGCTACGAGCAGTACTTC CSGWVPPSYEQYF
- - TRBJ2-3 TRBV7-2 TGTGCCAGCGCCATGGGAGCGGCAGATACGCAGTATTTT CASAMGAADTQYF
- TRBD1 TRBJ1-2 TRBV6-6 TGTGCCAGCATTTACGGGACAGGGTCCTATGGCTACACCTTC CASIYGTGSYGYTF
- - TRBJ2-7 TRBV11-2 TGTGCCAGCAGCCGCCTCGCCTCCTACGAGCAGTACTTC CASSRLASYEQYF
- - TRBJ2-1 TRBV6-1 TGTGCCAGCAGTTTCGCGGGCAATGAGCAGTTCTTC CASSFAGNEQFF
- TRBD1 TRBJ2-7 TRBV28 TGTGCCACCCAGGACCCCTGGGACAGGGTCTACGAGCAGTACTTC CATQDPWDRVYEQYF
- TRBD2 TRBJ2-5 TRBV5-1 TGCGCCAGCAGCTTGGGGCTAGCGGGATCGGAGACCCAGTACTTC CASSLGLAGSETQYF
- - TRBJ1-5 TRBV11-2 TGTGCCAGCAGCTTAGGGACTGTTAGCAATCAGCCCCAGCATTTT CASSLGTVSNQPQHF
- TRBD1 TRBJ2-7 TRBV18 TGTGCCAGCTCAATCCGACCCGGGACAGGCTCCTACGAGCAGTACTTC CASSIRPGTGSYEQYF
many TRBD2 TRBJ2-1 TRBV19 TGTGCCAGTAGTGTTCTTAGCGGGGGGGCCCCGAATGAGCAGTTCTTC CASSVLSGGAPNEQFF
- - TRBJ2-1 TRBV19 TGTGCCAGTAGAAGGGGGAAGGGATACAATGAGCAGTTCTTC CASRRGKGYNEQFF
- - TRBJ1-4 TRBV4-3 TGCGCCAGCAGCCACTCTTTCGAGGGCCCTCTCTCGGAAAAACTGTTTTTT CASSHSFEGPLSEKLFF
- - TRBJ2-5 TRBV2 TGTGCCAGCAGTGACTTGCCTTTCCAAGAGACCCAGTACTTC CASSDLPFQETQYF
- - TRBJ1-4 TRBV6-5 TGTGCCAGCAGACCCAGGACAGCGGAAAAACTGTTTTTT CASRPRTAEKLFF
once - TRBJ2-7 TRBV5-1 TGCGCCAGCAGCTTGGAAGGACGCGAGCAGTACTTC CASSLEGREQYF
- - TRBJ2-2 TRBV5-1 TGCGCCAGCAGCGAGGACAGAGGGGAGCTGTTTTTT CASSEDRGELFF
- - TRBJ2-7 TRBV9 TGTGCCAGCAGCGTAGCTCCAGGGCTCGAGCAGTACTTC CASSVAPGLEQYF
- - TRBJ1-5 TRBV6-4 TGTGCCAGCAGTGCCGATACAGGCCAGCCCCAGCATTTT CASSADTGQPQHF
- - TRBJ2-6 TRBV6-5 TGTGCCAGCAGTCGGGACAACTTTGTCCTGACTTTC CASSRDNFVLTF